Shown below are 5 T cell receptor beta chains from a single sample sequenced in a study of blood T cell repertoires in COVID-19. Sequencing was performed with immunoSEQ multiplex PCR; in TCRdb, only in-frame clones are kept and a portion is missing. Found here are almost 95,000 clones, around 90% of them singletons; the top ten hold 15% to 20%. What was sequenced was peripheral blood. These receptors originate from a woman aged 55-69 years with COVID-19, enrolled during active disease.

The chain recombines TRBV7-2 with TRBJ1-6; TRBD1 might be the D (5 bases). Looked up from germline, CDR1 is SGHTA and CDR2 is FQGNSA. V gave up 5 bases and J gave up 7 bases, with 12 bases separating them. This CDR3 is built from 14 residues. Here the CDR3 DNA reads TGTGCCAGCAGCCCCAGCAGGGCGAATTCACCCCTCCACTTT. Protein sequence: CASSPSRANSPLHF.

The V and J genes are TRBV29-1 and TRBJ2-2, with a tentative D call TRBD2 (5 bases). V shed 6 bases and J shed 5 bases, with 7 bases lying between them. Looked up from germline, CDR1 is SQVTM and CDR2 is ANQGSEA. CDR3 size: 11 residues. CDR3 in amino acids: CSVEDTGELFF. CDR3 DNA sequence: TGCAGCGTGGAGGATACCGGGGAGCTGTTTTTT.

This chain links TRBV5-5 with TRBJ1-1, with a weak D call TRBD1 (5 bases). Germline V lookup: CDR1 SGHKS, CDR2 YYEKEE (reference sequence). The CDR3 is 13 amino acids. V lost 3 bases, J lost 8 bases, and 14 bases lay in between. CDR3 DNA sequence: TGTGCCAGCAGCTCCCGACAGTTCGGCGAAGCTTTCTTT. This codes for CASSSRQFGEAFF.

This chain uses TRBV6-5 with TRBJ1-2; 8 positions match TRBD1. The V gene's germline CDR1 is MNHEY and CDR2 SVGAGI. Trimming took 6 bases from V and 4 from J; bases not matched to a gene: 7. CDR3 length: 14 residues. The CDR3: CASRAGTGSYGYTF. In DNA, the CDR3 is TGTGCCAGCAGGGCCGGGACAGGATCCTATGGCTACACCTTC.

This chain joins TRBV21-1 and TRBJ1-1; no check of the table's D call, TRBD1, against the DNA was made. TRBV21-1 constitutes a pseudogene. This CDR3 comprises 15 residues. CDR3 in amino acids: CASSGPSGPNTEAFF. CDR3 nucleotides: TGTGCCAGCAGCGGACCCTCAGGGCCGAACACTGAAGCTTTCTTT.